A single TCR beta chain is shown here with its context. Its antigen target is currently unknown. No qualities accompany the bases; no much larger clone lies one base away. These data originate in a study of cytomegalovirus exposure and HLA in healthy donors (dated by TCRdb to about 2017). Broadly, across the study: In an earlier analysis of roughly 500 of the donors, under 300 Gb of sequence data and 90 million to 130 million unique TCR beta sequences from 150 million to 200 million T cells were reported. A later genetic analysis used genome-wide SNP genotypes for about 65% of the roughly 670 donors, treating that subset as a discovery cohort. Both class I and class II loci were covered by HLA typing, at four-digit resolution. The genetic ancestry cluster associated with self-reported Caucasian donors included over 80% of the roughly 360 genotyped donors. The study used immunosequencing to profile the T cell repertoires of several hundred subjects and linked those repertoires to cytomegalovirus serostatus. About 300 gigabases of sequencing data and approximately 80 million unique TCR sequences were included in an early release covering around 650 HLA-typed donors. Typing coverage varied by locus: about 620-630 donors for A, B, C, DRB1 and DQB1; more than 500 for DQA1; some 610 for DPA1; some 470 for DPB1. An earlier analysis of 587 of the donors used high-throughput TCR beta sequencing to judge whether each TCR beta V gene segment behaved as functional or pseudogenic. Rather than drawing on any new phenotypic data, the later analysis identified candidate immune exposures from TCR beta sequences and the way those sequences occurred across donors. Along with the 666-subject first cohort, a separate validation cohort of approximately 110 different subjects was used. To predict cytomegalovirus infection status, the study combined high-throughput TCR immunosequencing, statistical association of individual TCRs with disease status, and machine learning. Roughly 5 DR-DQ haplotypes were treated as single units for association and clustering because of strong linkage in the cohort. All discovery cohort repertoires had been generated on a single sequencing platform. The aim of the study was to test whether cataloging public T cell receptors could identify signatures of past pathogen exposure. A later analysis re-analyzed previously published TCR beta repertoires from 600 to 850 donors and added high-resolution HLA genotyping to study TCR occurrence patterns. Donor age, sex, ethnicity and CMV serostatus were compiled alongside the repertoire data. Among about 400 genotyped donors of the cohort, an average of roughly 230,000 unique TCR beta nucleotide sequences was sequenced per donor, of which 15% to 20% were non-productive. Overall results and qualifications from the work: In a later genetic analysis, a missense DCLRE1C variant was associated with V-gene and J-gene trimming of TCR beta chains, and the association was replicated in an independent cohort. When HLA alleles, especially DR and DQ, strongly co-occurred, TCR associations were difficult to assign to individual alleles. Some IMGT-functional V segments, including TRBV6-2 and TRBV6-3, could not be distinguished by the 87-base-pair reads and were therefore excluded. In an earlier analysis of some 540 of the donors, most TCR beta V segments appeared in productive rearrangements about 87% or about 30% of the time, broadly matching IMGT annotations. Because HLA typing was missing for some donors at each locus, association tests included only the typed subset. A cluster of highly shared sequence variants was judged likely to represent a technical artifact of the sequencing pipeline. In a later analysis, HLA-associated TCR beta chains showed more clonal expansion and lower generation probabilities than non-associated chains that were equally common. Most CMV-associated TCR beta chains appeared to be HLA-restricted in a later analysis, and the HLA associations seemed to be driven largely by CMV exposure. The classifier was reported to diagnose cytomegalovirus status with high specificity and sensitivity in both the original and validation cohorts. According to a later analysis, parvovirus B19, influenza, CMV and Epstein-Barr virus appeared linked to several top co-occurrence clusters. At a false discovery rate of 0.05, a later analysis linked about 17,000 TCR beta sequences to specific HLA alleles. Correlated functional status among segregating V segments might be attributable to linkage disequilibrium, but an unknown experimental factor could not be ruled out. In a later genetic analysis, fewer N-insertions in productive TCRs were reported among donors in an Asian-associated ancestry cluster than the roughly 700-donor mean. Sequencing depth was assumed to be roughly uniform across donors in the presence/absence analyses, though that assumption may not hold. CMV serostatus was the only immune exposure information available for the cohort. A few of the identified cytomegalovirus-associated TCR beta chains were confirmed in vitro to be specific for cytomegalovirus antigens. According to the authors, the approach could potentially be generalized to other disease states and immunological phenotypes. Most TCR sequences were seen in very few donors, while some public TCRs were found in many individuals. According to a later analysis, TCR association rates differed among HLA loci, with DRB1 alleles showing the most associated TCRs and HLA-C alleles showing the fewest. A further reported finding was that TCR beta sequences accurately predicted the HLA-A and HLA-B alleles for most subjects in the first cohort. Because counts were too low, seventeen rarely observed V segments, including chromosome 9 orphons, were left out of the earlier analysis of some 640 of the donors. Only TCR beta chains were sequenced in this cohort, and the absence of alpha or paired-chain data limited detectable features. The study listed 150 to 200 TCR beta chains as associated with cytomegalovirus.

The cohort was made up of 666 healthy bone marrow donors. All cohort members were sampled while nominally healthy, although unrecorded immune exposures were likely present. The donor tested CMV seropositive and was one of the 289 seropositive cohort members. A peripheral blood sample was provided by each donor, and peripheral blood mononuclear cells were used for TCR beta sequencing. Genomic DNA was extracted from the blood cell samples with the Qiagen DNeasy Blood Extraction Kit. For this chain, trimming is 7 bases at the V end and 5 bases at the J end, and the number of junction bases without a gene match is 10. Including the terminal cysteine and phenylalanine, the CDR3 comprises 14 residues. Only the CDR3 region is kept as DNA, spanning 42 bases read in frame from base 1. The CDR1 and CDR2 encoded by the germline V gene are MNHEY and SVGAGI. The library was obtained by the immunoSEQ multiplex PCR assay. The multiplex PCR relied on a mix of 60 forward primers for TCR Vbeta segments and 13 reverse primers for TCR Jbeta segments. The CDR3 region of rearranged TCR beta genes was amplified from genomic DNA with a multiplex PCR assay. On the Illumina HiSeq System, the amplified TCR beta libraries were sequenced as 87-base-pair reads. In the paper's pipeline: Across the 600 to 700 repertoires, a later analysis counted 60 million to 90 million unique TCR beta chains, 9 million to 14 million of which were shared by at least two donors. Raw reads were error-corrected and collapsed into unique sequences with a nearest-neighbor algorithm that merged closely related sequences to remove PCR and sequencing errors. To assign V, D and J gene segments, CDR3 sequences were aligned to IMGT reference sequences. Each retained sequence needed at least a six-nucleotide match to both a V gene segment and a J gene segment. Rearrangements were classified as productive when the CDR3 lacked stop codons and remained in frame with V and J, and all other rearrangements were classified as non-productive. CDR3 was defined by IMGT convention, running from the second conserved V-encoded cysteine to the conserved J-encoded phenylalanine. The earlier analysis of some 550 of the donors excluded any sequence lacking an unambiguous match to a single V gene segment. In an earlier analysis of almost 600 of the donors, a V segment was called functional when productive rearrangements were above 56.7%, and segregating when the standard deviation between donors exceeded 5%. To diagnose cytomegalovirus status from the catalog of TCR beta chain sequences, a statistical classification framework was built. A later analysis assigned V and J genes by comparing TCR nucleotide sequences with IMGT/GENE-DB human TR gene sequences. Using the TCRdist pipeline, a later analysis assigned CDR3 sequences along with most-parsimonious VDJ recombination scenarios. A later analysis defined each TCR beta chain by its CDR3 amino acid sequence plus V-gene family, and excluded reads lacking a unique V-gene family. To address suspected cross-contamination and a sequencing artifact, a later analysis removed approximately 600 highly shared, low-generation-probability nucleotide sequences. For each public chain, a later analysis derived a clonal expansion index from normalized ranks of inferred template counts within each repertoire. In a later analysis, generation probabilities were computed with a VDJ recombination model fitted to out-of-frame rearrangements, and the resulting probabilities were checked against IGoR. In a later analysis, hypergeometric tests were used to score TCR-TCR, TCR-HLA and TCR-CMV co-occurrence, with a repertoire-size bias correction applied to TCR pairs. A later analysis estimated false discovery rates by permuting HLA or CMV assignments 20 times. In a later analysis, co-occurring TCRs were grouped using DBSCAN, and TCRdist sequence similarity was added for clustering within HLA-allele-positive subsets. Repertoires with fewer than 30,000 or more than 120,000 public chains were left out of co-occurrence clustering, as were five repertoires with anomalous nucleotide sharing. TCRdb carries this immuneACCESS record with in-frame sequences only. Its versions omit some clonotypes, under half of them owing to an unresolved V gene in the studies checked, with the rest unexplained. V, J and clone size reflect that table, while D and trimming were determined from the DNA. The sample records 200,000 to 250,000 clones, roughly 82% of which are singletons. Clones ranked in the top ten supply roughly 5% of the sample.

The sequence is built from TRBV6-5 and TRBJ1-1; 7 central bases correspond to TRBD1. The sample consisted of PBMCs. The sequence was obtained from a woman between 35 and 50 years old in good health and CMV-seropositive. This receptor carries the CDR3 CASIGTVFQTEAFF. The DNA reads TGTGCCAGCATAGGGACAGTGTTCCAGACTGAAGCTTTCTTT.